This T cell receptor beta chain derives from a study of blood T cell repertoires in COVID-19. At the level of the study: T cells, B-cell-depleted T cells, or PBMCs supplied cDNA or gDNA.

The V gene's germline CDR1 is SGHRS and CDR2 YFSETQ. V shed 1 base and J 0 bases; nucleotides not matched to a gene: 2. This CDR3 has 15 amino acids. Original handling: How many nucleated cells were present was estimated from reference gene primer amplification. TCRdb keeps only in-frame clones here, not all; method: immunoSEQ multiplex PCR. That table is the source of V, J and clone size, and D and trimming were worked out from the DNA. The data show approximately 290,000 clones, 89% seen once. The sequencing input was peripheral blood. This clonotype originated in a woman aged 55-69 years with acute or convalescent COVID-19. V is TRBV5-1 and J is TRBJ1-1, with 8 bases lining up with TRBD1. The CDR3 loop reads CASSLQGALNTEAFF. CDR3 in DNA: TGCGCCAGCAGCTTGCAGGGGGCCTTGAACACTGAAGCTTTCTTT.